The TCR beta chain described here comes from a study of T cell responses to AZD1222 COVID-19 vaccine. Study results and caveats: White British donors predominated, females outnumbered males, and clonal diversity was possibly underestimated. Targeting of unmutated variant regions was reportedly seen in nearly half of spike-specific TCRs.

The V segment lost 4 bases and the J segment 6 bases; nucleotides outside the gene matches: 11. Per the germline V gene, CDR1 is LNHDA and CDR2 is SQIVND (reference sequence). This CDR3 region has 16 residues. Method: immunoSEQ multiplex PCR; TCRdb's copy keeps in-frame clones and lacks some. The sample has 180,000 or so clones, just over 90% seen once. This clone was detected only once. What it recognizes is unknown. Sequenced here: peripheral blood, sampled 28 days after the second AZD1222 dose. The origin of this receptor is an adult who received the AZD1222 COVID-19 vaccine. This sequence joins TRBV19 and TRBJ2-3, with 9 bases fitting TRBD2. CDR3 amino acids: CASSKSGRPPSDTQYF. CDR3 nucleotides: TGTGCCAGTAGTAAAAGCGGGAGGCCACCCTCGGATACGCAGTATTTT.